This T cell receptor (beta chain) comes out of a study of beta chain features in type 1 diabetes. General study points: Patients showed naive, central memory and Treg TCRB repertoires that appeared more similar than those of healthy donors. All four CD4+ subsets of Type 1 diabetes patients contained TCRB CDR3s that were moderately but significantly shorter.

The CDR3 has 12 amino acids. Germline values: CDR1 LNHDA, CDR2 SQIVND (reference sequence). Each of the CD4+ naive, central memory, regulatory and stem cell-like memory populations was sorted via CD45RO/CCR7/CD25/CD127/CD95/CD27. Reverse transcribing all isolated RNA meant expressed TCRB transcripts were sequenced. The assay was immunoSEQ multiplex PCR, and TCRdb's table has in-frame clones only and misses some. The repertoire consists of about 240,000 clones, with 14% occurring once and the leading ten covering about 0.019%. This clone was counted only a few times. Its specificity is unknown. An end of the junction differs from the germline gene, which may be a read error.

The receptor was isolated from a man aged 25-40 years with type 1 diabetes. This chain uses TRBV19 with TRBJ2-5; a weak D match, TRBD1 (6 bases). Material for sequencing was naive CD4+ T cells from blood. The CDR3 here is CASNTGLGTGHF. The CDR3 coding sequence is TGTGCCAGTAATACAGGGCTGGGAACTGGGCACTTC.